This T cell receptor (beta chain) was retrieved from a study of T cells expressing NK-cell markers. For the study at large: Serological testing identified seven of the eight sequenced donors as HCMV-seropositive and one as seronegative.

Study-wide points: These clonotypes also led the CD3+CD56-NKG2C+ fraction in several donors. Dominant NKG2C+ clonotype frequencies of about 1.0-8% of CD8+ T cells were measured in over 5 donors.

CDR1 LGHNT and CDR2 FRNRAP come from the germline V gene. The CDR3 extends over 18 amino acids. TCRdb reprocessed the 5' RACE reads, keeping one entry per CDR3 protein, no DNA. The sample table sets out some 140,000 distinct CDR3 sequences. As concerns this clonotype: Antigen: not known.

This rearrangement joins TRBV12-5 to TRBJ2-2; TCRdb reports TRBD1, a call that lacks DNA to check it against. This TCR was recovered from a woman aged 45-65 years in good health. The sequencing sample was made of blood T cells: a sorted CD56 or NKG2C T cell subset, CD4+ or CD8+ T cells, or bulk PBMC T cells (not recorded which). The CDR3 reads CASGSNSGTGPNTGELFF. The entire variable domain, with the rest obtained from reference TRBV12-5 and TRBJ2-2, is as follows: DARVTQTPRHKVTEMGQEVTMRCQPILGHNTVFWYRQTMMQGLELLAYFRNRAPLDDSGMPKDRFSAEMPDATLATLKIQPSEPRDSAVYFCASGSNSGTGPNTGELFFGEGSRLTVL.